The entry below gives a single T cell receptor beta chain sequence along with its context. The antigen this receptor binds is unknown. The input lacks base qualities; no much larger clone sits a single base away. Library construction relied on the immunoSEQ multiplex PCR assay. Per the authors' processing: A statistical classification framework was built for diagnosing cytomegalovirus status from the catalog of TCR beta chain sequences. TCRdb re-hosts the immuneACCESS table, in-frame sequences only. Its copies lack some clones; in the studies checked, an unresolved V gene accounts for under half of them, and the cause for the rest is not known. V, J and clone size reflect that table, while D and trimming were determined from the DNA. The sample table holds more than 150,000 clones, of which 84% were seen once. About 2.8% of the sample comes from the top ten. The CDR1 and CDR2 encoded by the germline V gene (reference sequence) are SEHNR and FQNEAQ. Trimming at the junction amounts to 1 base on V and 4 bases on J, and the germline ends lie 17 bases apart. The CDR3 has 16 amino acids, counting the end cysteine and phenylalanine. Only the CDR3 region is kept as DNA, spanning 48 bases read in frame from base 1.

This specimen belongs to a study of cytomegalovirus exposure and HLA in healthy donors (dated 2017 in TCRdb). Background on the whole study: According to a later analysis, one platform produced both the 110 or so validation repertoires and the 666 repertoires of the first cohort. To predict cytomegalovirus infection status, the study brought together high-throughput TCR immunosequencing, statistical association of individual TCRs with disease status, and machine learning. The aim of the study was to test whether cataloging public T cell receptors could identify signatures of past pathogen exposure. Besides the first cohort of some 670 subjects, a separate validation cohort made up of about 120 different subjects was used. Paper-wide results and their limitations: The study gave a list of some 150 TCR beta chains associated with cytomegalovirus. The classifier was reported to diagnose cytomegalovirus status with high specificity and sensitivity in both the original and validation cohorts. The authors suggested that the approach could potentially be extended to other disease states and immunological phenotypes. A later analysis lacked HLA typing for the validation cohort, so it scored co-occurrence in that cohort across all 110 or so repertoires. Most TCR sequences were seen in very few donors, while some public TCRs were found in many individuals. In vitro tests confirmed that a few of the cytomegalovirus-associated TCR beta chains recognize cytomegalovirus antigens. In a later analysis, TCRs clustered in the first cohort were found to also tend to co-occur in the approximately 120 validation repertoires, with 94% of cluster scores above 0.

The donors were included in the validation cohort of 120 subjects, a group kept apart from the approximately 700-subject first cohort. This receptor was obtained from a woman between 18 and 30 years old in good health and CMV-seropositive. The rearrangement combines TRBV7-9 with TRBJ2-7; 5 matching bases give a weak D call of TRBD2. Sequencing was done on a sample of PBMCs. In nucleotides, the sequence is TGTGCCAGCAGCTTAGATCCGGGAACCCTCCCTTACGAGCAGTACTTC. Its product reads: CASSLDPGTLPYEQYF.